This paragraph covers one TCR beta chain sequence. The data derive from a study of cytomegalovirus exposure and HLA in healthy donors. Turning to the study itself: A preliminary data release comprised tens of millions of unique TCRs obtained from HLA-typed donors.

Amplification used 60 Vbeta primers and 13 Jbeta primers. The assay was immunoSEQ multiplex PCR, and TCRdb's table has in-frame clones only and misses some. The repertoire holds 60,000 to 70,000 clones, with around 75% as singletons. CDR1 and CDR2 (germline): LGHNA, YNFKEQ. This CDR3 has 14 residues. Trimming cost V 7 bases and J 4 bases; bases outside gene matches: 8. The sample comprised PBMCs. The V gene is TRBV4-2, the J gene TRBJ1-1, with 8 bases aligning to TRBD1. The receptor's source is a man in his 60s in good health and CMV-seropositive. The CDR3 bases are TGTGCCAGCAAACCGACAGGGGAGGTCACTGAAGCTTTCTTT. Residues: CASKPTGEVTEAFF.